These T cell receptor beta chains were read from a single sample in a study of blood T cell repertoires in COVID-19. Method: immunoSEQ multiplex PCR; TCRdb's copy keeps in-frame clones and lacks some. This table holds about 75,000 clones, roughly nine tenths found once. Sequencing was done on a sample of peripheral blood. These receptors were obtained from a human donor in a cohort sampled during active COVID-19. The CDR3 runs from the conserved cysteine through the conserved F or W. A D gene is named only where the DNA matches it firmly. The listing skips clone size in some rows; elsewhere it reads once, few, many or a size class.

size	V	D	J	DNA	CDR3
NA	TRBV29-1	NA	TRBJ2-7	TGCAGCGTTGAAGAGGGCCAGCACTACGAGCAGTACTTC	CSVEEGQHYEQYF
NA	TRBV4-3	TRBD2	TRBJ2-3	TGCGCCAGCAGCCAACGAATAGCGGGAGAGGATACCACAGATACGCAGTATTTT	CASSQRIAGEDTTDTQYF
NA	TRBV6-5	NA	TRBJ1-1	TGTGCCAGCAGCTCTATGGGAGGGGGGAACACTGAAGCTTTCTTT	CASSSMGGGNTEAFF
NA	TRBV27	TRBD1	TRBJ2-5	TGTGCCAGCAGTTTTATCAGGGGGGAGACCCAGTACTTC	CASSFIRGETQYF
NA	TRBV24-1	NA	TRBJ1-5	TGTGCCACCAGTGTTCTAGGAGCTAGCAATCAGCCCCAGCATTTT	CATSVLGASNQPQHF
NA	TRBV7-9	TRBD1	TRBJ2-7	TGTGCCAGCAGCTCCTGGACAGGGAAGTACGAGCAGTACTTC	CASSSWTGKYEQYF
NA	TRBV5-1	TRBD2	TRBJ2-1	TGCGCCAGCAGCTCGATGGGACTAGCGGGAGCTGCCTACAATGAGCAGTTCTTC	CASSSMGLAGAAYNEQFF
NA	TRBV12-5	TRBD1	TRBJ1-1	TGTGCTAGTGGTTTGGGGACAGGGTCCTCTGAAGCTTTCTTT	CASGLGTGSSEAFF
NA	TRBV3-1/TRBV3-2	TRBD1	TRBJ2-1	TGTGCCAGCCGCGGGGGCGGGACAGGGACCTACAATGAGCAGTTCTTC	CASRGGGTGTYNEQFF
NA	TRBV11-3	NA	TRBJ2-1	TGTGCCAGCAGCTTAGTGGGGGGGCCTGTCAATGAGCAGTTCTTC	CASSLVGGPVNEQFF
NA	TRBV6-5	TRBD2	TRBJ2-5	TGTGCCAGCAGTTCCGGACTAGCGGGGGTACAAGAGACCCAGTACTTC	CASSSGLAGVQETQYF
NA	TRBV19	TRBD2	TRBJ2-3	TGTGCCAGTAGCCTGGGACTAGCGGGAGCGGAGGAGGATACGCAGTATTTT	CASSLGLAGAEEDTQYF
NA	TRBV9	TRBD1	TRBJ1-4	TGTGCCAGCAGCGACCCCGGGACAGGGGGTAATGAAAAACTGTTTTTT	CASSDPGTGGNEKLFF
NA	TRBV7-9	TRBD2	TRBJ2-5	TGTGCCAGCAGCTCTGCGGGACTAGCGGAGGGGGAGACCCAGTACTTC	CASSSAGLAEGETQYF
many	TRBV28	NA	TRBJ1-1	TGTGCCAGCAGTCCCTCCGGCGGGGGCAACACTGAAGCTTTCTTT	CASSPSGGGNTEAFF
NA	TRBV6-2/TRBV6-3	NA	TRBJ2-3	TGTGCCAGCAGTTCTTTATGGGAGAGCGCAGATACGCAGTATTTT	CASSSLWESADTQYF
many	TRBV19	NA	TRBJ1-6	TGTGCCAGTACCCCGGCGGGGGGCGCCGGGGCACCCCTCCACTTT	CASTPAGGAGAPLHF
NA	TRBV21-1	NA	TRBJ2-3	TGTGCCAGCAGCCTTTATATAGCAGGCCGGGAGACCACAGATACGCAGTATTTT	CASSLYIAGRETTDTQYF
NA	TRBV6-6	NA	TRBJ1-4	TGTGCCAGCAGGCAAGAGGGGGCAACTAATGAAAAACTGTTTTTT	CASRQEGATNEKLFF
once	TRBV3-1/TRBV3-2	NA	TRBJ1-1	TGTGCCAGCAGCCAAGTATCGGGGGGCACTGAAGCTTTCTTT	CASSQVSGGTEAFF
NA	TRBV7-2	TRBD1	TRBJ2-3	TGTGCCAGCAGCGCCCCGGGACAGGGTACAGATACGCAGTATTTT	CASSAPGQGTDTQYF
NA	TRBV18	NA	TRBJ2-5	TGTGCCAGCTCACCACCGTGGGAGGAGACCCAGTACTTC	CASSPPWEETQYF
NA	TRBV9	NA	TRBJ1-2	TGTGCCAGCAGCTTCACCGGGGGAGGCAACTATGGCTACACCTTC	CASSFTGGGNYGYTF
NA	TRBV5-1	TRBD2	TRBJ2-7	TGCGCCAGCAGCTTGGCGGGGGGCTCCTACGAGCAGTACTTC	CASSLAGGSYEQYF
NA	TRBV7-2	TRBD1	TRBJ1-1	TGTGCCAGCAGCCCGACAGGGGCTAGGCCTGAAGCTTTCTTT	CASSPTGARPEAFF
NA	TRBV4-2	NA	TRBJ2-1	TGTGCCAGCAGCCAAGTGTACGGGAGAGACTACAATGAGCAGTTCTTC	CASSQVYGRDYNEQFF
NA	TRBV5-5	NA	TRBJ2-5	TGTGCCAGCAGTCCCCTGGACAGCCAAGAGACCCAGTACTTC	CASSPLDSQETQYF
once	TRBV19	NA	TRBJ1-1	TGTGCCAGTAGTATGTGGGGGGTCATGAACACTGAAGCTTTCTTT	CASSMWGVMNTEAFF
NA	TRBV28	NA	TRBJ1-3	TGTGCCAGCAGTCCGCCGGGGGGGAGCTCTGGAAACACCATATATTTT	CASSPPGGSSGNTIYF
NA	TRBV7-6	NA	TRBJ2-2	TGTGCCAGCAGCTTCAAGTGGGGGGCCGGGGAGCTGTTTTTT	CASSFKWGAGELFF
NA	TRBV19	TRBD1	TRBJ2-2	TGTGCCAGTAGTATAGAGCCGACAGGGGTTGCCGGGGAGCTGTTTTTT	CASSIEPTGVAGELFF
NA	TRBV4-3	NA	TRBJ2-1	TGCGCCAGCAGCCAGTTACAGGGTCGTGAGCAGTTCTTC	CASSQLQGREQFF
NA	TRBV27	TRBD1	TRBJ2-7	TGTGCCAGCAGTATAGGACAGGCCCTCGGGTTCGAGCAGTACTTC	CASSIGQALGFEQYF
NA	TRBV19	TRBD1	TRBJ1-1	TGTGCCAGTACCTATCCCCGGGCAGGGGGCACTGAAGCTTTCTTT	CASTYPRAGGTEAFF
NA	TRBV5-1	NA	TRBJ2-2	TGCGCCAGCAGCTTGGTTCAGGGGTCGGGCACCGGGGAGCTGTTTTTT	CASSLVQGSGTGELFF
NA	TRBV11-2	TRBD2	TRBJ2-3	TGTGCCAGCAGCATAGCGGGATCAGATACGCAGTATTTT	CASSIAGSDTQYF
NA	TRBV27	NA	TRBJ2-1	TGTGCCAGCAGTGTTGGGATTTCAGTTACGGGGTACAATGAGCAGTTCTTC	CASSVGISVTGYNEQFF
NA	TRBV7-2	NA	TRBJ2-3	TGTGCCAGCAGCTTCTCACAGGGCACAGATACGCAGTATTTT	CASSFSQGTDTQYF
once	TRBV10-2	TRBD1	TRBJ1-1	TGCGCCAGCAAGATACAGCCGGGACAGGGGAACACTGAAGCTTTCTTT	CASKIQPGQGNTEAFF
NA	TRBV5-4	TRBD1	TRBJ1-2	TGTGCCAGCAGCCCCGGGAGGGGGCAAAACTATGGCTACACCTTC	CASSPGRGQNYGYTF
NA	TRBV6-5	TRBD1	TRBJ1-4	TGTGCCAGCAGGGATCGACAGGGTTTGGGTGAAAAACTGTTTTTT	CASRDRQGLGEKLFF
NA	TRBV9	NA	TRBJ2-7	TGTGCCAGCAGCGCCGGGGATTCCTACGAGCAGTACTTC	CASSAGDSYEQYF
NA	TRBV19	TRBD1	TRBJ1-5	TGTGCCAGTAGTGACAGGGGATCACTAAATCAGCCCCAGCATTTT	CASSDRGSLNQPQHF
NA	TRBV6-1	NA	TRBJ2-4	TGTGCCAGCAGTGAAGGAACATACATTCAGTACTTC	CASSEGTYIQYF
NA	TRBV19	NA	TRBJ2-2	TGTGCCAGTAGTATAGCCAGGAACACCGGGGAGCTGTTTTTT	CASSIARNTGELFF
NA	TRBV27	TRBD2	TRBJ2-3	TGTGCCAGCAGTTCCTACCGGGACTACTTAGATACGCAGTATTTT	CASSSYRDYLDTQYF
NA	TRBV7-9	NA	TRBJ2-5	TGTGCCAGCAGCTTAGGAAGGACAGACCATCAAGAGACCCAGTACTTC	CASSLGRTDHQETQYF
NA	TRBV7-6	TRBD2	TRBJ2-1	TGTGCCAGCAGCTTATATTCCCATGGGACTAGCATAAATGAGCAGTTCTTC	CASSLYSHGTSINEQFF
NA	TRBV7-9	TRBD1	TRBJ2-1	TGTGCCAGCACCTCCGTTGGGGCAGGGGGATACAATGAGCAGTTCTTC	CASTSVGAGGYNEQFF
NA	TRBV13	TRBD2	TRBJ2-7	TGTGCCAGCAGCCCACGGGGGACTAGCGGCTACGAGCAGTACTTC	CASSPRGTSGYEQYF
NA	TRBV25-1	TRBD1	TRBJ2-1	TGTGCCAGCAGTGAAAAGGGGGGACAGGGGGCCGATGAGCAGTTCTTC	CASSEKGGQGADEQFF
NA	TRBV19	NA	TRBJ1-3	TGTGCCAGTAGTATATACAGGAGCTCTGGAAACACCATATATTTT	CASSIYRSSGNTIYF
NA	TRBV13	TRBD1	TRBJ1-2	TGTGCCAGCAGCGTAGGGACAGGGGGAAACTATGGCTACACCTTC	CASSVGTGGNYGYTF